One and the same sample provided the 28 T cell receptor beta chains below, sequenced in a study of T cell responses to AZD1222 COVID-19 vaccine. Some clones are missing from TCRdb's copy, which holds only in-frame ones; the method was immunoSEQ multiplex PCR. The sample has approximately 50,000 clones, about 88% seen once. The sample here was peripheral blood, taken 28 days after the second AZD1222 dose. These receptors all come from an adult who received the AZD1222 COVID-19 vaccine.

This clone has just one count. This chain joins TRBV18 and TRBJ2-3; 11 bases align to TRBD2. Germline V gives CDR1 KGHSH, CDR2 LQKENI. Trimming at V came to 3 bases and at J to 3 bases, leaving 8 bases not matched to a gene. The CDR3 totals 17 residues. CDR3 sequence: CASSPETTSGTTDTQYF. For the CDR3, the DNA is TGTGCCAGCTCACCCGAAACGACTAGCGGGACAACAGATACGCAGTATTTT.

The chain recombines TRBV20-1 with TRBJ2-3; no clear D. Looked up from germline, CDR1 is DFQATT and CDR2 is SNEGSKA (reference sequence). V dropped 3 bases and J dropped 1 base, with 11 bases sitting between them. This CDR3 has 14 residues. The CDR3, as DNA: TGCAGTGCTAGTACACAAGACGGCACAGATACGCAGTATTTT. Translated, it gives CSASTQDGTDTQYF.

This clone was seen only once. V usage is TRBV5-1 and J usage is TRBJ1-2; 7 bases agree with TRBD1. Trimming cost V 4 bases and J 2 bases; bases outside gene matches: 8. Germline loops: CDR1 SGHRS, CDR2 YFSETQ. CDR3 length equals 15 residues. In nucleotides, the CDR3 is TGCGCCAGCAGCCCCGGGGACAGCGGGAACTATGGCTACACCTTC. It codes for CASSPGDSGNYGYTF.

The genes are TRBV9 and TRBJ2-1; 9 positions match TRBD1. The CDR3 loop spans 16 amino acids. Germline CDR1 SGDLS, CDR2 YYNGEE. V trimming: 4 bases; J trimming: 8 bases; junction bases outside the gene matches: 13. The CDR3 DNA reads as TGTGCCAGCAGCTTCCTGCCGGGACAGGGAGGGCATGAGCAGTTCTTC. It translates to CASSFLPGQGGHEQFF.

This clone appeared once. The chain uses TRBV19 and TRBJ1-1, with D hard to call. Trimming pared 2 bases from V and 1 base from J, leaving 8 bases between. The CDR3 is 14 residues long. CDR1 is LNHDA, CDR2 SQIVND, per germline (reference sequence). This chain's CDR3 is CASSIRPPNTEAFF. The CDR3 bases are TGTGCCAGTAGTATACGACCGCCGAACACTGAAGCTTTCTTT.

This rearrangement joins TRBV19 to TRBJ2-2; either TRBD1 or TRBD2 may supply D (5 bases each). Trimming took off 3 bases at V and 0 bases at J, with 11 bases between the two ends. The CDR3 length is 16 residues. CDR1 is LNHDA and CDR2 is SQIVND in the germline V gene (reference sequence). The DNA of the CDR3 is TGTGCCAGTAGTATTTATGGGGGTACGAACACCGGGGAGCTGTTTTTT. It is translated as CASSIYGGTNTGELFF.

The chain joins TRBV7-9 to TRBJ1-4; D is unresolved. From germline, CDR1 is SEHNR and CDR2 FQNEAQ (reference sequence). V was clipped by 7 bases and J by 7 bases, with 22 bases between them. The length of the CDR3 is 16 residues. This CDR3 reads CASNPLTGITIEKLFF. Written as DNA, the CDR3 is TGTGCCAGCAACCCTCTCACCGGGATCACCATTGAAAAACTGTTTTTT.

This chain connects TRBV7-8 to TRBJ1-1; D possibly corresponds to TRBD1 (5 bases). Looked up from germline, CDR1 is SGHVS and CDR2 is FQNEAQ. The CDR3 runs to 15 residues. V gave up 3 bases and J gave up 0 bases, with 11 bases separating them. The DNA for the CDR3 is TGTGCCAGCAGCTTTCCAGGGCCGTTGAACACTGAAGCTTTCTTT. It is translated as CASSFPGPLNTEAFF.

The chain employs TRBV28 and TRBJ2-7; D is uncertain. The germline CDR1 and CDR2 sequences are MDHEN and SYDVKM. The CDR3 runs 15 residues. V was trimmed by 2 bases and J by 2 bases, leaving 13 bases between them. The DNA of the CDR3 is TGTGCCAGCAGTTTACCCCAGAGTAAGGCCTACGAGCAGTACTTC. Its translation is CASSLPQSKAYEQYF.

The rearrangement joins TRBV3-1 (or the pseudogene TRBV3-2) to TRBJ1-2; 10 positions match TRBD1. V dropped 0 bases and J dropped 7; count of bases not matched to a gene: 5. Germline V lookup: CDR1 LGHDT, CDR2 YNNKEL (reference sequence). This CDR3 contains 15 residues. CDR3 sequence (DNA): TGTGCCAGCAGCCAAGATAGGACAGGGGGAGGTGGCTACACCTTC. This gives the protein CASSQDRTGGGGYTF.

The chain couples TRBV6-5 to TRBJ1-1, with D perhaps matching TRBD1 (6 bases). The V end was cut by 0 bases, the J end by 1 base, with 9 bases between. The CDR3 loop spans 15 amino acids. Germline V CDR1 and CDR2: MNHEY, SVGAGI. CDR3 DNA sequence: TGTGCCAGCAGTTACTCGGGGGCCCCGAACACTGAAGCTTTCTTT. As protein: CASSYSGAPNTEAFF.

The rearrangement joins TRBV7-2 to TRBJ2-3, with 7 nucleotides matching TRBD2. The CDR3 is 15 residues long. Germline V CDR1 and CDR2: SGHTA, FQGNSA. After removal of 6 bases from V and 3 bases from J, the junction contained 9 bases not matched to a gene. As DNA, the CDR3 is TGTGCCAGCAGGCCGGGACTAAGTTCTACAGATACGCAGTATTTT. It codes for CASRPGLSSTDTQYF.

The rearrangement joins TRBV18 to TRBJ2-5; the match to TRBD1 covers 8 bases. The CDR3 spans 15 residues. From germline, CDR1 is KGHSH and CDR2 LQKENI. The ends lost 1 base at V and 2 bases at J; junction bases unmatched: 3. In DNA form, the CDR3 reads TGTGCCAGCTCACCACGGACAGGGCGGCAAGAGACCCAGTACTTC. Translation gives CASSPRTGRQETQYF.

This clone was seen a single time. The chain is built from TRBV7-2 and TRBJ1-1; tentatively, D is TRBD1 (5 bases). The CDR3 is 15 residues long. Germline V CDR1 and CDR2: SGHTA, FQGNSA. Trimming stripped 3 bases from V and 0 bases from J, with 11 bases between. CDR3 in DNA: TGTGCCAGCAGCTTCATGGTAGGGGTGAACACTGAAGCTTTCTTT. It encodes CASSFMVGVNTEAFF.

This clone has only one observation. The rearrangement uses TRBV6-4 and TRBJ1-1, with D maybe TRBD1 (5 bases). Germline lookup yields CDR1 MRHNA and CDR2 SNTAGT. The CDR3 contains 15 residues. Trimming pared 3 bases from V and 11 bases from J, leaving 22 bases between. This CDR3 is CASSDHQPGPEEAFF. The CDR3 DNA reads TGTGCCAGCAGTGATCATCAACCGGGACCCGAGGAGGCTTTCTTT.

The rearrangement joins TRBV29-1 to TRBJ2-2; 11 nucleotides agree with TRBD2. Unmatched junction bases numbered 7, after V lost 6 bases and J lost 4 bases. The germline V gene has CDR1 SQVTM and CDR2 ANQGSEA. The CDR3 spans 15 residues. The DNA of the CDR3 is TGCAGCGTCGTACTAGCGGGAGTGGGCACCGGGGAGCTGTTTTTT. Translated, it gives CSVVLAGVGTGELFF.

V gene TRBV15 combines with J gene TRBJ2-3; 9 bases agree with TRBD1. After removal of 3 bases from V and 3 bases from J, the junction contained 7 bases not matched to a gene. Germline CDR1 LNHNV, CDR2 YYDKDF (reference sequence). There are 16 residues in the CDR3. CDR3 coding DNA: TGTGCCACCAGCAGGAACAGGGGGCAGGGTACAGATACGCAGTATTTT. As protein: CATSRNRGQGTDTQYF. The full variable domain, completed using reference TRBV15 and TRBJ2-3, is DAMVIQNPRYQVTQFGKPVTLSCSQTLNHNVMYWYQQKSSQAPKLLFHYYDKDFNNEADTPDNFQSRRPNTSFCFLDIRSPGLGDTAMYLCATSRNRGQGTDTQYFGPGTRLTVL.

CDR3 nucleotides: TGTGCCAGCAGCCAACAAACAGGGGGAGGAAATTCACCCCTCCACTTT. Translated: CASSQQTGGGNSPLHF. V usage is TRBV4-2 and J usage is TRBJ1-6, with 8 bases that match TRBD1. Germline V gives CDR1 LGHNA, CDR2 YNFKEQ. The V segment lost 2 bases and the J segment 7 bases; nucleotides outside the gene matches: 7. CDR3 length equals 16 residues.

In regard to this clone: The junction departs from the called germline gene at one end, perhaps through a read error. The genes are TRBV7-7 and TRBJ2-5; D might be TRBD2 (6 bases). The germline CDR1 and CDR2 sequences are SSHAT and FNYEAQ (reference sequence). The CDR3 extends over 13 amino acids. The DNA of the CDR3 is TGTGCTAGCAGCCGGGACTACCAAGAGACCCAGTACTTC. The encoded protein is CASSRDYQETQYF.

The J gene is TRBJ2-7, the V gene TRBV11-2; D is possibly TRBD2 (6 bases). CDR3 length equals 14 residues. Germline assignment: CDR1 SGHAT and CDR2 FQNNGV. Trimming removed 4 bases at V and 0 bases at J, with 10 bases between. The CDR3 loop is CASSWGEVSYEQYF. The CDR3 DNA sequence: TGTGCCAGCAGCTGGGGGGAGGTCTCCTACGAGCAGTACTTC.

The chain joins TRBV2 to TRBJ2-7; 7 bases align to TRBD1. Trimming cost V 5 bases and J 2 bases; bases outside gene matches: 18. The germline V gene encodes CDR1 SNHLY and CDR2 FYNNEI. The CDR3 loop spans 18 amino acids. DNA for the CDR3: TGTGCCAGCAGTACCGAGACAGGGCCGATACTCAGTCCCTACGAGCAGTACTTC. Protein sequence: CASSTETGPILSPYEQYF.

The rearrangement links TRBV4-1 to TRBJ1-5, with D unclear. V lost 0 bases to trimming and J lost 6 bases, with 18 bases between them. Per germline, CDR1 MGHRA and CDR2 YSYEKL. This CDR3 is 17 amino acids long. CDR3 sequence reads: CASSQEGSLGTGQPQHF. CDR3 sequence (DNA): TGCGCCAGCAGCCAAGAAGGAAGCCTGGGAACGGGTCAGCCCCAGCATTTT.

This chain's CDR3 is CASSPHSGSSSYNEQFF. The CDR3 DNA follows: TGTGCCAGCAGTCCCCATTCGGGATCGAGCTCCTACAATGAGCAGTTCTTC. J is TRBJ2-1 and V is TRBV27; maybe TRBD2 (5 bases). With 5 bases removed from V and 0 bases from J, the gap between germline ends came to 17 bases. CDR1 and CDR2 from the germline V gene are MNHEY and SMNVEV (reference sequence). The CDR3 loop spans 17 amino acids.

The chain employs TRBV6-2 or TRBV6-3 and TRBJ1-5; 8 bases are shared with TRBD1. Trimming removed 7 bases from V and 6 bases from J; junction bases left unmatched: 11. The CDR3 has 15 amino acids. From germline, CDR1 is MNHEY and CDR2 SVGEGT. The CDR3 region has the DNA TGTGCCAGCACCCCGGCTAGGGGACAGGTTCAGCCCCAGCATTTT. Translated, it gives CASTPARGQVQPQHF.

The rearrangement links TRBV7-2 to TRBJ1-2, with D perhaps matching TRBD1 (5 bases). The V gene's germline CDR1 is SGHTA and CDR2 FQGNSA. The CDR3 runs to 15 residues. V was cut by 1 base and J by 0 bases, with 9 bases left in between. This chain's CDR3 is CASSLGGRTNYGYTF. As DNA, the CDR3 is TGTGCCAGCAGCTTAGGGGGCAGAACTAACTATGGCTACACCTTC.

The chain carries TRBV18 and TRBJ1-4; tentative D call: TRBD1 (5 bases). With 4 bases removed from V and 2 bases from J, the gap between germline ends came to 14 bases. Germline CDR1 reads KGHSH; CDR2 reads LQKENI. This CDR3 is 16 amino acids long. For the CDR3, the DNA is TGTGCCAGCTCACAGACAGTAATTGGGACTAATGAAAAACTGTTTTTT. Protein: CASSQTVIGTNEKLFF.

J is TRBJ1-6 and V is TRBV7-9; D perhaps matches TRBD1 (6 bases). This CDR3 has 14 residues. The ends were cut back, 2 bases at V and 8 bases at J, with 10 bases in the middle. Germline V lookup: CDR1 SEHNR, CDR2 FQNEAQ (reference sequence). CDR3 sequence (DNA): TGTGCCAGCAGCTTACAGGGGAAGGATTCACCCCTCCACTTT. Translation gives CASSLQGKDSPLHF.

CDR3 sequence: CATSEKKISYNEQFF. DNA for the CDR3: TGTGCCACCAGTGAGAAGAAGATCTCCTACAATGAGCAGTTCTTC. The rearrangement uses TRBV24-1 and TRBJ2-1; D is unresolved. From germline, CDR1 is KGHDR and CDR2 SFDVKD. V lost 4 bases, J lost 0 bases, and 9 bases lay in between. The CDR3 has 15 residues.